The rows below give T cell receptor beta chains drawn from one sample of a study of CD4 T cells in relation to SARS-CoV-2 and coronaviruses. Antigens of these TCRs are unknown. Sequencing used immunoSEQ multiplex PCR; TCRdb keeps in-frame clones, though not all of them. The table has about 38,000 clones, 77% seen once; the top ten hold about a fifth. The sample consisted of memory CD4+ T cells from PBMCs, cultured in vitro. The receptors stem from an adult with COVID-19. CDR3s include the opening cysteine and the closing phenylalanine or tryptophan. Fields, in order: V gene, clone size, J gene, D gene, CDR3 protein, CDR3 DNA. A D gene is named only where the DNA matches it firmly. The size entry is marked missing in some rows and otherwise reads once, few, many or a size class.

>TRBV6-5|-|TRBJ2-5|TRBD2
CASSSASGRATGTQYF
TGTGCCAGCAGTTCTGCTAGCGGGAGGGCCACAGGGACCCAGTACTTC
>TRBV6-5|once|TRBJ1-2|-
CASRGSGGYGYTF
TGTGCCAGCAGGGGCTCGGGGGGCTATGGCTACACCTTC
>TRBV4-3|-|TRBJ1-2|-
CASSALQGDGYTF
TGCGCCAGCAGCGCGCTGCAAGGGGATGGCTACACCTTC
>TRBV4-2|-|TRBJ2-7|-
CASSLDGYEQYF
TGTGCCAGCAGCCTAGACGGCTACGAGCAGTACTTC
>TRBV27|few|TRBJ2-7|-
CASSSDSYEQYF
TGTGCCAGCAGTTCTGACAGCTACGAGCAGTACTTC
>TRBV18|-|TRBJ2-3|TRBD2
CASSPRLAGAADTQYF
TGTGCCAGCTCACCGAGACTAGCGGGAGCTGCAGATACGCAGTATTTT
>TRBV14|-|TRBJ2-1|TRBD2
CASSQDPSGYNEQFF
TGTGCCAGCAGCCAAGACCCTAGCGGCTACAATGAGCAGTTCTTC
>TRBV3-1/TRBV3-2|-|TRBJ2-5|-
CASSPSSSQETQYF
TGTGCCAGCAGCCCCTCCTCCAGTCAAGAGACCCAGTACTTC
>TRBV4-1|-|TRBJ2-7|-
CASSQDLTGGLTYEQYF
TGCGCCAGCAGCCAAGATCTAACTGGGGGGTTAACCTACGAGCAGTACTTC
>TRBV2|-|TRBJ2-1|-
CASSYRVVYEQFF
TGTGCCAGTTCCTATCGAGTAGTCTATGAGCAGTTCTTC
>TRBV10-3|few|TRBJ1-6|TRBD1
CAISQSRTGTDNSPLHF
TGTGCCATCAGCCAGTCCCGGACCGGGACAGATAATTCACCCCTCCACTTT
>TRBV2|once|TRBJ2-7|TRBD2
CASSEARGRYEQYF
TGTGCCAGCAGTGAAGCGCGGGGGAGATACGAGCAGTACTTC
>TRBV2|hyperexpanded|TRBJ2-1|-
CASSLDANEQFF
TGTGCCAGCAGTCTAGACGCTAATGAGCAGTTCTTC
>TRBV19|-|TRBJ2-1|-
CASSRAIYNEQFF
TGTGCCAGTAGTAGGGCAATATACAATGAGCAGTTCTTC
>TRBV5-4|-|TRBJ2-5|TRBD2
CASSLVGGLVETQYF
TGTGCCAGCAGCTTGGTTGGGGGACTAGTGGAGACCCAGTACTTC
>TRBV9|-|TRBJ2-7|-
CASSVDGNYEQYF
TGTGCCAGCAGCGTAGATGGCAACTACGAGCAGTACTTC
>TRBV18|-|TRBJ1-1|-
CASSPLSNWGTEAFF
TGTGCCAGCTCACCACTATCCAATTGGGGCACTGAAGCTTTCTTT
>TRBV2|-|TRBJ2-5|-
CASSERDERSVVGETQYF
TGTGCCAGCAGTGAACGGGACGAGCGAAGCGTCGTGGGGGAGACCCAGTACTTC
>TRBV29-1|-|TRBJ2-5|TRBD2
CSVGRGSVQETQYF
TGCAGCGTTGGTCGCGGGAGTGTTCAAGAGACCCAGTACTTC
>TRBV6-5|few|TRBJ1-2|-
CASSSATNYGYTF
TGTGCCAGCAGTTCAGCTACTAACTATGGCTACACCTTC
>TRBV7-2|few|TRBJ2-1|-
CASSLGQMREQFF
TGTGCCAGCAGTTTGGGACAAATGCGTGAGCAGTTCTTC
>TRBV11-2|-|TRBJ1-1|-
CASSISLGNTEAFF
TGTGCCAGCAGCATTTCCCTTGGTAACACTGAAGCTTTCTTT
>TRBV10-3|-|TRBJ2-3|TRBD2
CAISPAELGTSGRDTQYF
TGTGCCATCAGTCCCGCAGAACTCGGGACTAGCGGGAGGGATACGCAGTATTTT
>TRBV2|few|TRBJ2-1|TRBD1
CASRQGQNPYNEQFF
TGTGCCAGCAGGCAGGGACAGAACCCCTACAATGAGCAGTTCTTC
>TRBV5-4|-|TRBJ2-1|-
CASSAGAAGSYEQFF
TGTGCCAGCAGCGCAGGGGCGGCAGGGTCCTATGAGCAGTTCTTC
>TRBV3-1/TRBV3-2|-|TRBJ2-5|TRBD2
CASSLKGIWREAPGETQYF
TGTGCCAGCAGCCTAAAGGGTATCTGGCGGGAGGCTCCGGGAGAGACCCAGTACTTC
>TRBV27|-|TRBJ2-1|TRBD2
CASSTTSGRWHEQFF
TGTGCCAGCAGTACCACTAGCGGGAGATGGCATGAGCAGTTCTTC
>TRBV29-1|-|TRBJ1-1|TRBD1
CSAPGQGRTEAFF
TGCAGCGCCCCCGGACAGGGTCGCACTGAAGCTTTCTTT
>TRBV4-3|-|TRBJ2-3|-
CASSLLLTDTQYF
TGCGCCAGCAGCCTATTACTGACAGATACGCAGTATTTT
>TRBV12-5|-|TRBJ2-1|TRBD1
CASGLTPNRDRVDEQFF
TGTGCTAGTGGTTTGACCCCAAACCGGGACAGGGTTGATGAGCAGTTCTTC
>TRBV12-3/TRBV12-4|-|TRBJ2-7|-
CASSFGQQDEQYF
TGTGCCAGCAGCTTTGGACAGCAGGACGAGCAGTACTTC
>TRBV25-1|-|TRBJ2-3|TRBD1
CASSDDRGRTDTQYF
TGTGCCAGCAGTGATGACAGGGGGCGCACAGATACGCAGTATTTT
>TRBV5-4|-|TRBJ2-3|TRBD2
CASSSSGSTDTQYF
TGTGCCAGCAGCTCTAGCGGGAGCACAGATACGCAGTATTTT
>TRBV6-5|-|TRBJ2-7|TRBD2
CASTRTSDYEQYF
TGTGCCAGCACCCGGACTAGCGACTACGAGCAGTACTTC
>TRBV27|-|TRBJ2-1|TRBD1
CASSLGTGSYNEQFF
TGTGCCAGCAGTTTGGGGACAGGATCATACAATGAGCAGTTCTTC
>TRBV6-5|-|TRBJ1-1|-
CASSYGMGQGNTEAFF
TGTGCCAGCAGTTACGGGATGGGGCAGGGGAACACTGAAGCTTTCTTT
>TRBV6-2/TRBV6-3|-|TRBJ2-2|TRBD1
CASSYPREIPGQLNTGELFF
TGTGCCAGCAGTTACCCGAGAGAGATACCGGGACAGCTGAACACCGGGGAGCTGTTTTTT
>TRBV27|-|TRBJ1-3|-
CASSFPTPGPRSLPIYF
TGTGCCAGCAGTTTTCCTACTCCGGGACCCAGGAGTCTCCCCATATATTTT
>TRBV5-1|-|TRBJ2-5|-
CASSLTGSEETQYF
TGCGCCAGCAGCTTGACGGGGTCGGAAGAGACCCAGTACTTC
>TRBV7-2|-|TRBJ2-5|TRBD2
CASSLRTSGRRETQYF
TGTGCCAGCAGCTTAAGGACTAGCGGGAGGAGGGAGACCCAGTACTTC
>TRBV6-2/TRBV6-3|-|TRBJ2-7|-
CASSTYRDTAYEQYF
TGTGCCAGCAGTACGTACCGGGACACAGCCTACGAGCAGTACTTC
>TRBV12-3/TRBV12-4|-|TRBJ2-1|-
CASTRWGYEQFF
TGTGCCAGCACCCGATGGGGTTATGAGCAGTTCTTC
>TRBV18|-|TRBJ1-4|-
CASSPNRESNEKLFF
TGTGCCAGCTCACCAAATAGAGAAAGTAATGAAAAACTGTTTTTT
>TRBV13|-|TRBJ2-7|-
CASSAGSHEQYF
TGTGCCAGCTCGGCAGGGTCCCACGAGCAGTACTTC
>TRBV5-4|-|TRBJ1-4|TRBD1
CASSLGTGREKLFF
TGTGCCAGCAGCTTAGGGACAGGGCGCGAAAAACTGTTTTTT
>TRBV3-1/TRBV3-2|-|TRBJ2-7|-
CASSQEDIYEQYF
TGTGCCAGCAGCCAAGAGGACATCTACGAGCAGTACTTC
>TRBV27|-|TRBJ2-2|-
CASSDGTFGGELFF
TGTGCCAGCAGTGACGGGACTTTTGGCGGGGAGCTGTTTTTT
>TRBV19|-|TRBJ2-3|-
CASTSGAGADTQYF
TGTGCCAGTACCTCCGGTGCAGGGGCAGATACGCAGTATTTT
>TRBV5-5|-|TRBJ2-3|TRBD2
CASSPGLAATDTQYF
TGTGCCAGCAGCCCGGGACTAGCGGCCACAGATACGCAGTATTTT